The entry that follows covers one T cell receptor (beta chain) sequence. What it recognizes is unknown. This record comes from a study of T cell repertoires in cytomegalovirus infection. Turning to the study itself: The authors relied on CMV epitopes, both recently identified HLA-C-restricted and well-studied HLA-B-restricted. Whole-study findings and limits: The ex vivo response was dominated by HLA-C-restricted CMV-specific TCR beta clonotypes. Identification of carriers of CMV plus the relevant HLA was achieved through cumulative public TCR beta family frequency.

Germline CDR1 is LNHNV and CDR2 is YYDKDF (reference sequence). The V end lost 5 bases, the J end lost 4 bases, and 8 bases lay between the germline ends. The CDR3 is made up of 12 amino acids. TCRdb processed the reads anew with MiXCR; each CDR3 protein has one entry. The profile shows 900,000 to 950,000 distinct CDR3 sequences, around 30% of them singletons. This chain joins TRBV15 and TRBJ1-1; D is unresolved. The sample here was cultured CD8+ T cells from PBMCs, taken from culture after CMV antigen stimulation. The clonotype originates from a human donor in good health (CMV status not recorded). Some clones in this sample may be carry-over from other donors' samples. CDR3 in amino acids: CATSVHLTEAFF. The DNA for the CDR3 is TGTGCCACCAGCGTACACCTCACTGAAGCTTTCTTT.